Listed below are T cell receptor beta chains from one sample, sequenced in a study of blood T cell repertoires in COVID-19. Here immunoSEQ multiplex PCR was the method, and the copy in TCRdb shows in-frame clones only, minus some. The table includes about 250,000 clones, approximately 90% detected once. Material for sequencing was PBMCs or T cells enriched from blood (not recorded which). These receptors came from a woman aged 45-60 years who had recovered from COVID-19. Each CDR3 is given with its conserved first and last residue. A D gene is named only where the DNA matches it firmly. Size tells how often a clone was seen (once, few, many) or the class of an expanded clone, and some rows leave it out.

d_call	clone_size	v_call	j_call	cdr3_aa	cdr3_nt
NA	NA	TRBV5-4	TRBJ2-7	CASSFSVPSSYEQYF	TGTGCCAGCAGCTTTTCGGTCCCGAGCTCCTACGAGCAGTACTTC
NA	once	TRBV2	TRBJ1-3	CASIPQMRGNTIYF	TGTGCCAGCATCCCACAGATGCGAGGAAACACCATATATTTT
NA	NA	TRBV10-1	TRBJ2-7	CATSRQGPYEQYF	TGCGCCACTTCTCGGCAGGGGCCCTACGAGCAGTACTTC
TRBD2	NA	TRBV9	TRBJ2-1	CASSPRLAGAISSYNEQFF	TGTGCCAGCAGCCCGCGACTAGCGGGAGCAATATCAAGCTACAATGAGCAGTTCTTC
TRBD1	NA	TRBV6-5	TRBJ1-5	CASRQGNGANQPQHF	TGTGCCAGCAGACAGGGGAATGGGGCCAATCAGCCCCAGCATTTT
TRBD1	NA	TRBV7-9	TRBJ2-7	CATSDGQESSYEQYF	TGTGCCACCTCCGACGGACAGGAGAGCTCCTACGAGCAGTACTTC
TRBD2	NA	TRBV7-2	TRBJ2-3	CASSLRTSGSTDTQYF	TGTGCCAGCAGCTTGAGAACTAGCGGGAGCACAGATACGCAGTATTTT
NA	NA	TRBV5-1	TRBJ2-7	CASSSGQSIYYEQYF	TGCGCCAGCAGCTCCGGACAGAGTATTTATTACGAGCAGTACTTC
NA	once	TRBV18	TRBJ1-1	CASSPPGRNGGAEAFF	TGTGCCAGCTCACCACCAGGGAGGAACGGTGGGGCTGAAGCTTTCTTT
TRBD2	once	TRBV14	TRBJ2-3	CASSQPIAGGYTQYF	TGTGCCAGCAGCCAACCGATAGCGGGAGGTTATACGCAGTATTTT
TRBD1	NA	TRBV9	TRBJ1-3	CASSQINGQGTDTIYF	TGTGCCAGCAGCCAAATTAACGGACAGGGCACCGACACCATATATTTT
NA	NA	TRBV10-3	TRBJ2-5	CAISRQEQETQYF	TGTGCCATCAGTAGACAGGAACAAGAGACCCAGTACTTC
TRBD1	NA	TRBV6-5	TRBJ1-2	CASSYTGGTGGGYTF	TGTGCCAGCAGTTATACCGGAGGGACAGGGGGAGGCTACACCTTC
NA	NA	TRBV4-3	TRBJ2-6	CASSQGTRGANVLTF	TGCGCCAGCAGCCAAGGGACACGCGGGGCCAACGTCCTGACTTTC
NA	NA	TRBV7-7	TRBJ1-6	CASSQDGRTPLHF	TGTGCTAGCAGCCAAGACGGCAGGACACCCCTCCACTTT
TRBD2	NA	TRBV4-2	TRBJ2-7	CASSQEKRDYEQYF	TGTGCCAGCAGCCAAGAGAAGCGGGACTACGAGCAGTACTTC
NA	NA	TRBV6-5	TRBJ2-1	CASRDMGSYNEQFF	TGTGCCAGCCGGGACATGGGGTCCTACAATGAGCAGTTCTTC
NA	NA	TRBV2	TRBJ1-2	CASSESYFGYTF	TGTGCCAGCAGTGAGTCTTATTTCGGCTACACCTTC
NA	NA	TRBV6-1	TRBJ1-6	CASSEMRSPLHF	TGTGCCAGCAGTGAGATGCGGTCACCCCTCCACTTT
NA	NA	TRBV6-2/TRBV6-3	TRBJ2-3	CASSRGEIPSTDTQYF	TGTGCCAGCAGTAGAGGAGAAATTCCGAGCACAGATACGCAGTATTTT
NA	NA	TRBV10-3	TRBJ2-7	CAISELGGPSSYEQYF	TGTGCCATCAGTGAGCTCGGGGGACCAAGCTCCTACGAGCAGTACTTC
NA	NA	TRBV19	TRBJ1-4	CASSPSRTENEKLFF	TGTGCCAGTAGTCCGAGCCGGACAGAGAATGAAAAACTGTTTTTT
NA	NA	TRBV5-4	TRBJ2-7	CASSFYRDNRRYF	TGTGCCAGCAGCTTCTACCGGGACAACCGGCGGTACTTC
NA	once	TRBV28	TRBJ1-6	CASTEPTGTTLHF	TGTGCCAGCACCGAACCCACAGGGACTACCCTCCACTTT
TRBD2	NA	TRBV5-4	TRBJ2-1	CASSSGRAYNEQFF	TGTGCCAGCAGCAGCGGGAGGGCCTACAATGAGCAGTTCTTC
NA	NA	TRBV6-2/TRBV6-3	TRBJ2-1	CASSYRDTSKRNEQFF	TGTGCCAGCAGTTACAGGGACACCTCTAAAAGGAATGAGCAGTTCTTC
NA	NA	TRBV6-2/TRBV6-3	TRBJ1-6	CASSPDSYNSPLHF	TGTGCCAGCAGTCCGGACAGCTATAATTCACCCCTCCACTTT
NA	once	TRBV19	TRBJ1-3	CASSMMAEVSGNTIYF	TGTGCCAGTAGTATGATGGCCGAAGTCTCTGGAAACACCATATATTTT
NA	NA	TRBV7-3	TRBJ2-1	CASSLTAGSLAYEQFF	TGTGCCAGCAGCTTAACTGCTGGGTCCCTAGCTTATGAGCAGTTCTTC
NA	NA	TRBV20-1	TRBJ1-5	CSASDAGKNQPQHF	TGCAGTGCTAGTGATGCAGGGAAAAATCAGCCCCAGCATTTT
NA	NA	TRBV9	TRBJ2-5	CASSPRTVQETQYF	TGTGCCAGCAGCCCCCGGACAGTTCAAGAGACCCAGTACTTC
NA	NA	TRBV19	TRBJ2-7	CASSIGGLSYEQYF	TGTGCCAGTAGTATAGGGGGCCTCTCCTACGAGCAGTACTTC
TRBD2	NA	TRBV9	TRBJ2-7	CASSVAASGSHSYEQYF	TGTGCCAGCAGCGTAGCGGCTAGCGGGAGCCATTCCTACGAGCAGTACTTC
TRBD1	NA	TRBV3-1/TRBV3-2	TRBJ1-1	CASSGSGGANTEAFF	TGTGCCAGCAGCGGGTCAGGGGGCGCAAACACTGAAGCTTTCTTT
NA	NA	TRBV6-5	TRBJ2-7	CASHAGQYYEQYF	TGTGCCAGCCACGCGGGACAGTACTACGAGCAGTACTTC
NA	NA	TRBV14	TRBJ1-1	CASSLTRSTEAFF	TGTGCCAGCAGCCTTACAAGATCCACTGAAGCTTTCTTT
TRBD2	NA	TRBV28	TRBJ2-7	CASSPQGRGGYEQYF	TGTGCCAGCAGTCCTCAGGGGCGGGGGGGATACGAGCAGTACTTC
TRBD1	NA	TRBV28	TRBJ1-6	CASSTTGARGYQGYNSPLHF	TGTGCCAGCAGTACGACAGGGGCCAGGGGCTACCAGGGCTATAATTCACCCCTCCACTTT
NA	NA	TRBV11-3	TRBJ2-3	CASSLTGQSRTDTQYF	TGTGCCAGCAGCCTAACAGGACAAAGCCGCACAGATACGCAGTATTTT
NA	NA	TRBV19	TRBJ1-5	CASSSSLFNQPQHF	TGTGCCAGTTCTAGTAGTTTATTCAATCAGCCCCAGCATTTT
NA	NA	TRBV2	TRBJ2-7	CASSTPIYEQYF	TGTGCCAGCAGTACACCAATCTACGAGCAGTACTTC
TRBD1	NA	TRBV27	TRBJ1-6	CASSGGQYNSPLHF	TGTGCCAGCAGTGGGGGACAGTATAATTCACCCCTCCACTTT
TRBD2	NA	TRBV11-2	TRBJ2-5	CASSISPLAGKETQYF	TGTGCCAGCAGCATTAGTCCCCTAGCGGGGAAAGAGACCCAGTACTTC
NA	NA	TRBV11-2	TRBJ2-3	CASSFTGTDTQYF	TGTGCCAGCAGCTTCACAGGGACAGATACGCAGTATTTT
TRBD1	NA	TRBV27	TRBJ2-7	CASSLITGEYEQYF	TGTGCCAGCAGTTTAATAACAGGGGAATACGAGCAGTACTTC
NA	few	TRBV4-3	TRBJ2-2	CASSQDSNGGRELFF	TGCGCCAGCAGCCAAGATTCGAACGGAGGCCGGGAGCTGTTTTTT
NA	NA	TRBV30	TRBJ1-1	CAWGTRRLLDTEAFF	TGTGCCTGGGGGACGAGGCGATTATTGGACACTGAAGCTTTCTTT
NA	NA	TRBV6-2/TRBV6-3	TRBJ1-3	CASSYSTLGNTIYF	TGTGCCAGCAGTTACTCGACACTTGGAAACACCATATATTTT
NA	few	TRBV4-3	TRBJ1-4	CASSQDRQYKTNEKLFF	TGCGCCAGCAGCCAAGATCGCCAGTACAAAACTAATGAAAAACTGTTTTTT
NA	NA	TRBV3-1/TRBV3-2	TRBJ2-1	CASRNAAGNEQFF	TGTGCCAGCAGAAACGCAGCGGGCAATGAGCAGTTCTTC
NA	NA	TRBV7-9	TRBJ2-5	CASSLRGGGSSRETQYF	TGTGCCAGCAGCTTAAGGGGGGGCGGGAGCTCGAGAGAGACCCAGTACTTC
NA	NA	TRBV2	TRBJ1-6	CASSVKDISPLHF	TGTGCCAGCAGTGTGAAGGACATCTCACCCCTCCACTTT
TRBD2	NA	TRBV27	TRBJ2-7	CASSLRTSGWQYF	TGTGCCAGCAGTTTAAGGACTAGCGGGTGGCAGTACTTC
NA	NA	TRBV5-4	TRBJ2-1	CASSRGQPMSPYNEQFF	TGTGCCAGCAGCCGCGGTCAGCCGATGTCCCCCTACAATGAGCAGTTCTTC
TRBD1	NA	TRBV28	TRBJ1-2	CASSVPIGQGGGYTF	TGTGCCAGCAGTGTACCCATCGGACAGGGCGGCGGCTACACCTTC